This T cell receptor (beta chain) is from a study of OX40 agonist ivuxolimab in advanced cancers. General study results and limits: Antigen specificity of clonally expanded peripheral T cells was not established.

Assay: immunoSEQ multiplex PCR; the TCRdb copy retains only in-frame clones and omits some. The sample has about 35,000 clones, around 84% seen once; the top ten hold 12%. On this clone itself: Its antigen remains unknown.

Baseline, cycle 4 day 1, and cycle 7 day 1 were the blood sampling points. The receptor was derived from an adult with an advanced solid tumor such as melanoma, head and neck, liver or kidney cancer. Sequenced here: CD4+ or CD8+ T cells sorted from blood, sampled in a trial of the OX40 agonist ivuxolimab.

The CDR3 loop is CASSFGRGTYEQYF. The CDR3, as DNA: TGTGCCAGCAGCTTCGGTAGAGGGACTTACGAGCAGTACTTC. This chain connects TRBV7-9 to TRBJ2-7; the D gene is possibly TRBD2 (6 bases). The length of the CDR3 is 14 residues. In germline, CDR1 is SEHNR, CDR2 FQNEAQ (reference sequence). Trimming took off 3 bases at V and 4 bases at J, with 13 bases between the two ends.